This TCR beta chain was recorded in a study of beta chain features in type 1 diabetes. Study-wide background: Across the samples, some 99 million sorted cells were examined in total.

Expressed TCRB transcripts were sequenced because the entire RNA isolate underwent reverse transcription. Here immunoSEQ multiplex PCR was the method, and the copy in TCRdb shows in-frame clones only, minus some. Of about 230,000 clones detected, around 10% appear once; the ten largest clones hold approximately 0.035%. This clone turned up a few times. Its target is unknown. Study-level points and caveats: In all four CD4+ subsets, TCRB CDR3 length was significantly, moderately reduced in type 1 diabetes.

The clonotype was recovered from a woman aged 18-29 years in good health. The sample taken for sequencing was naive CD4+ T cells from blood.

This chain's CDR3 is CASSIYGRSRDNQPQHF. CDR3 coding DNA: TGTGCCAGTAGTATATACGGGAGATCAAGGGATAATCAGCCCCAGCATTTT. The rearrangement joins TRBV19 to TRBJ1-5; D unclear. CDR3 size: 17 residues. Trimming left V 2 bases short and J 4 bases short, with 18 bases between. The V gene's germline CDR1 is LNHDA and CDR2 SQIVND (reference sequence).